This passage covers 23 T cell receptor beta chains from one sample sequenced in a study of type 1 and type 2 diabetes patients. Genomic DNA was the PCR template. The TCR beta CDR3 region was amplified using 30 forward and 13 reverse primers. TCRdb processed the multiplex PCR reads anew with MiXCR; each CDR3 protein has one entry. This sample carries fewer than 300,000 distinct CDR3 sequences, approximately 50% of them seen once, and the ten largest clones take roughly 13%. Sequencing was done on a sample of peripheral blood mononuclear cells (PBMCs). The origin of the receptors is a young man with type 2 diabetes.

The rearrangement uses TRBV5-1 and TRBJ2-5, with 8 bases identical to TRBD1. The germline V gene has CDR1 SGHRS and CDR2 YFSETQ. V shed 3 bases, J shed 7 bases, and the junction held 8 bases outside the gene matches. The CDR3 has 14 residues. In DNA, the CDR3 is TGCGCCAGCAGCTCAGGGACAGGAGGGAGGACCCAGTACTTC. This gives the protein CASSSGTGGRTQYF.

J is TRBJ2-3 and V is TRBV28, with 7 bases identical to TRBD2. The V gene's germline CDR1 is MDHEN and CDR2 SYDVKM. The CDR3 is 17 residues long. J lost 3 bases, V lost 5 bases, and 14 bases had no gene match. Here the CDR3 DNA reads TGTGCCAGCAGTCCCTCGAAAGCGGGGTGGAGGACAGATACGCAGTATTTT. Protein: CASSPSKAGWRTDTQYF.

J is TRBJ1-4 and V is TRBV7-3, with no clear D. Deletions cut 8 bases from V and 4 bases from J, with 17 bases between. The CDR3 runs to 15 residues. Per the germline V gene, CDR1 is SGHTA and CDR2 is FQGTGA. The CDR3: CASGGRTGNNEKLFF. As DNA, the CDR3 is TGTGCCAGCGGCGGACGGACTGGCAATAATGAAAAACTGTTTTTT.

The J gene is TRBJ2-1, the V gene TRBV12-3 or TRBV12-4, with a weak D call TRBD1 (6 bases). This CDR3 spans 16 amino acids. Trimming shortened V by 5 bases and J by 5 bases, and 19 bases separated the two germline ends. CDR3 DNA sequence: TGTGCCAGCAGTGACGCTAACAGGGCACTCGACAATGAGCAGTTCTTC. Protein sequence: CASSDANRALDNEQFF.

This chain connects TRBV19 to TRBJ1-6; D gene unclear. The germline V and J ends were trimmed by 3 bases and 7 bases, with 7 bases remaining between them. The CDR3 is made up of 13 amino acids. Germline V gene sequence: CDR1 LNHDA, CDR2 SQIVND (reference sequence). CDR3 sequence: CASSIAENSPLHF. In DNA, the CDR3 is TGTGCCAGTAGTATTGCGGAAAATTCACCCCTCCACTTT. The full variable domain, with the rest looked up from reference TRBV19 and TRBJ1-6, is DGGITQSPKYLFRKEGQNVTLSCEQNLNHDAMYWYRQDPGQGLRLIYYSQIVNDFQKGDIAEGYSVSREKKESFPLTVTSAQKNPTAFYLCASSIAENSPLHFGNGTRLTVT.

The chain uses TRBV7-2 and TRBJ2-1, with 9 bases matching TRBD2. Germline CDR1 and CDR2: SGHTA and FQGNSA. The CDR3 loop spans 16 amino acids. V shed 0 bases, J shed 3 bases, and the junction held 3 bases outside the gene matches. DNA of the CDR3: TGTGCCAGCAGCTTAGCCGGGACTAGCTTCTACAATGAGCAGTTCTTC. Its protein product is CASSLAGTSFYNEQFF.

This sequence joins TRBV7-8 and TRBJ2-1; a possible D gene is TRBD2 (7 bases). V lost 6 bases, J lost 8 bases, and 20 bases lay in between. The CDR3 is 15 amino acids. Germline loops: CDR1 SGHVS, CDR2 FQNEAQ. The CDR3 coding sequence is TGTGCCAGCAGTCAACCCACTACAGGGAGGGATGAGCAGTTCTTC. It translates to CASSQPTTGRDEQFF.

This clonotype was observed at least ten times. The rearrangement links TRBV12-3 or TRBV12-4 to TRBJ2-1; D not resolved. V shed 0 bases and J shed 9 bases, with 6 bases lying between them. The length of the CDR3 is 12 residues. CDR3 sequence reads: CASSLAPGEQFF. The CDR3 DNA reads as TGTGCCAGCAGTTTAGCCCCGGGTGAGCAGTTCTTC.

The chain combines TRBV9 with TRBJ2-6; D might be TRBD2 (6 bases). The CDR3 totals 14 residues. Trimming removed 7 bases at V and 7 bases at J, with 15 bases between. Germline V gives CDR1 SGDLS, CDR2 YYNGEE. The CDR3 nucleotides are TGTGCCAGCGGAGGGACCTCTGATGCCAACGTCCTGACTTTC. As protein: CASGGTSDANVLTF.

Only a few counts were recorded for this clonotype. The V call is TRBV30, the J call TRBJ2-7, with D maybe TRBD1 (5 bases). The length of the CDR3 is 16 residues. CDR1 is GTSNPN and CDR2 is SVGIG in the germline V gene (reference sequence). Trimming took off 8 bases at V and 5 bases at J, with 28 bases between the two ends. DNA for the CDR3: TGTGCCAGTAGTATGCGAGCAGGGCCAGCACCCCACGAGCAGTACTTC. This encodes CASSMRAGPAPHEQYF.

The V and J genes are TRBV20-1 and TRBJ2-5; no clear D. The J call is in doubt because the DNA end fits TRBJ2-1 better. Germline CDR1 is DFQATT and CDR2 is SNEGSKA (reference sequence). The CDR3 covers 15 residues. CDR3 nucleotide sequence: TGCAGTGCTAGAGATCCTGTGACCCCAGTAGATGAGCAGTTCTTC. Amino acids: CSARDPVTPVDEQFF.

This clonotype was seen a single time. This sequence joins TRBV7-2 and TRBJ1-3; D not resolved. Trimming cost V 3 bases and J 5 bases, with 5 bases left between them. Germline V gene lookup returns CDR1 SGHTA and CDR2 FQGNSA. The CDR3 has 12 residues. Written as DNA, the CDR3 is TGTGCCAGCAGCTTTTTTAGAAACACCATATATTTT. It specifies CASSFFRNTIYF.

CDR3 sequence: CASSLYSRPYEQYF. Here the CDR3 DNA reads TGTGCCAGCAGCTTATACAGCAGGCCCTACGAGCAGTACTTC. The chain joins TRBV7-2 to TRBJ2-7; D gene unclear. V lost 2 bases and J 2 bases, leaving 10 bases between the germline ends. CDR1 and CDR2 from the germline V gene are SGHTA and FQGNSA. The CDR3 loop spans 14 amino acids.

The table lists this clonotype with a count of one. The V call is TRBV6-5, the J call TRBJ2-7; D not resolved. V lost 6 bases and J 3 bases, leaving 9 bases between the germline ends. The length of the CDR3 is 12 residues. Germline V gene sequence: CDR1 MNHEY, CDR2 SVGAGI. The CDR3 coding sequence is TGTGCCAGCAGCACGGATCTCTACGAGCAGTACTTC. As protein: CASSTDLYEQYF.

The chain joins TRBV30 to TRBJ2-3; D is unclear. The length of the CDR3 is 14 residues. The germline V gene encodes CDR1 GTSNPN and CDR2 SVGIG (reference sequence). Between the trimmed V and J ends, which lost 0 bases and 1 base, there was a span of 8 bases. CDR3 DNA sequence: TGTGCCTGGAGTGTACTCGCGGGCACAGATACGCAGTATTTT. This encodes CAWSVLAGTDTQYF.

This clonotype was found a few times. The chain uses TRBV6-5 and TRBJ2-2; 9 bases agree with TRBD1. This CDR3 is built from 20 residues. The V gene end was trimmed by 0 bases and the J gene end by 2 bases; junction bases not matched to a gene: 13. CDR1 is MNHEY and CDR2 is SVGAGI in the germline V gene. The CDR3 loop reads CASSYSNVYRDRENTGELFF. The CDR3 nucleotides are TGTGCCAGCAGTTACTCGAACGTCTATCGGGACAGGGAAAACACCGGGGAGCTGTTTTTT.

The sample holds a few counts of this clonotype. The chain uses TRBV19 and TRBJ2-2; 9 bases are shared with TRBD1. The trim removed 0 bases at V and 3 bases at J, leaving 2 bases unmatched. Looked up from germline, CDR1 is LNHDA and CDR2 is SQIVND (reference sequence). The CDR3 totals 16 residues. The CDR3 loop reads CASSIDDRGDTGELFF. Here the CDR3 DNA reads TGTGCCAGTAGTATAGACGACAGGGGGGACACCGGGGAGCTGTTTTTT.

The chain links TRBV20-1 to TRBJ2-5; D is unclear. TRBJ2-1 explains the end of the DNA better; the J call may be wrong. Germline loops: CDR1 DFQATT, CDR2 SNEGSKA (reference sequence). This CDR3 is 12 amino acids long. CDR3 DNA: TGCAGTGCTAGAAGTTCGCGAATGGGGCAGTTCTTC. It encodes CSARSSRMGQFF.

This chain uses TRBV27 with TRBJ1-5, with 8 bases matching TRBD1. Per germline, CDR1 MNHEY and CDR2 SMNVEV (reference sequence). This CDR3 has 14 residues. The J segment lost 6 bases and the V segment lost 5 bases, leaving 6 bases of the junction unmatched. The DNA for the CDR3 is TGTGCCAGCAGTGGTGGACAGGGCGGTCAGCCCCAGCATTTT. Encoded protein: CASSGGQGGQPQHF.

The chain links TRBV6-6 to TRBJ1-5; 7 nucleotides line up with TRBD1. Germline-derived CDR1 and CDR2 are MNHNY and SVGAGI (reference sequence). Losses at the gene ends were 10 bases for V and 8 bases for J; bases not matched to a gene: 5. This CDR3 region has 11 residues. CDR3 region: CAIDREKPQHF. CDR3 nucleotides: TGTGCCATCGACAGGGAGAAGCCCCAGCATTTT.

The chain employs TRBV29-1 and TRBJ2-1, with D uncertain. The CDR3 is 13 residues long. With 2 bases removed from V and 2 bases from J, the gap between germline ends came to 7 bases. CDR1 is SQVTM and CDR2 is ANQGSEA in the germline V gene. This CDR3 reads CSVESVPYNEQFF. CDR3 nucleotides: TGCAGCGTTGAATCAGTTCCCTACAATGAGCAGTTCTTC.

This sequence joins TRBV7-2 and TRBJ2-5; D remains unclear. The germline CDR1 and CDR2 sequences are SGHTA and FQGNSA. Deletions cut 6 bases from V and 1 base from J, with 9 bases between. The CDR3 has 13 amino acids. The CDR3 DNA reads TGTGCCAGCAGAGAGAAGACCCAAGAGACCCAGTACTTC. It encodes CASREKTQETQYF.

J is TRBJ2-1 and V is TRBV25-1; D remains unclear. The CDR3 consists of 16 residues. V was shortened by 5 bases and J by 0 bases, with 14 bases between the two germline ends. Per germline, CDR1 MGHDK and CDR2 SYGVNS. CDR3 region: CASSFIMTNSYNEQFF. The CDR3 DNA sequence: TGTGCCAGCAGTTTTATTATGACCAACTCCTACAATGAGCAGTTCTTC.